This TCR beta chain was captured in a study of shared clonotypes between healthy human individuals. Donors, without exception, were Caucasian adults residing in Nashville, Tennessee. Clones were sequenced by immunoSEQ multiplex PCR, and TCRdb holds only the in-frame ones, with some missing. Here the sample spans about 1.1 million clones, approximately 78% being singletons. Trimming pared 5 bases from V and 5 bases from J, leaving 18 bases between. CDR3 size: 15 residues. Germline V gives CDR1 SGHTA, CDR2 FQGTGA. The TCR sequence derives from a man between 18 and 29 years old in good health. Some clones in this sample may be carry-over from other donors' samples. The sample consisted of memory CD4+ T cells from PBMCs. Subset noted: CD45RA-negative fraction. This sequence joins TRBV7-3 and TRBJ2-5; the D gene is possibly TRBD2 (6 bases). CDR3 in DNA: TGTGCCAGCAGCGAAACGGGGCGGGATAGGGAGACCCAGTACTTC. Translating gives CASSETGRDRETQYF.